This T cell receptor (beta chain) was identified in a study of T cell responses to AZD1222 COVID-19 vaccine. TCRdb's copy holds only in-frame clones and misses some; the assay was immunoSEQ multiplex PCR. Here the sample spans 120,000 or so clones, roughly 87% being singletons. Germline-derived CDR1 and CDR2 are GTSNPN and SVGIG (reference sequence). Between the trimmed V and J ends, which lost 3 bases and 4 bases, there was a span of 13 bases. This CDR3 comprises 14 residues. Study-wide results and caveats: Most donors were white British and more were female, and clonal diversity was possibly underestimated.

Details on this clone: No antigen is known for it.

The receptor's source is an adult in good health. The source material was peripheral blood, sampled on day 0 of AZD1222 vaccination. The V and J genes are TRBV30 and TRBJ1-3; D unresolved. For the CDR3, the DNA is TGTGCCTGGAGAACTGCCGGCAAAGGAAACACCATATATTTT. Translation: CAWRTAGKGNTIYF.